Reported below is one TCR beta chain. This sample is drawn from a study of CD8 T cells in ankylosing spondylitis. Germline CDR1 reads LGHNT; CDR2 reads FRNRAP. V shed 7 bases and J 4 bases; nucleotides not matched to a gene: 12. This CDR3 contains 16 residues. One entry per CDR3 protein, called by TCRdb with MiXCR from the 5' RACE reads. This table has under 450,000 distinct CDR3 sequences, approximately 22% appearing once. Input material: blood, either unsorted or a sorted T cell fraction (not recorded which). The clonotype comes from a male donor with ankylosing spondylitis or in good health (not recorded which). The chain is built from TRBV12-5 and TRBJ2-2, with TRBD2 matching 7 bases. The CDR3: CASALSAGMGTGELFF. Here the CDR3 DNA reads TGTGCTAGTGCCCTCTCAGCGGGGATGGGCACCGGGGAGCTGTTTTTT.